Following are 29 T cell receptor beta chains from one sample sequenced in a study of Graves' ophthalmopathy and Graves' hyperthyroidism. Amplified material comprised TCR beta CDR3 regions derived from RNA transcripts. The first-round RT-PCR employed HTBI primers together with the Qiagen OneStep RT-PCR kit. A multiplex PCR was then performed as the second round. TCRdb reanalysed the multiplex PCR reads using MiXCR and keeps one entry per CDR3 protein. The table records nearly 400,000 distinct CDR3 sequences, roughly 18% of them present only once. Sequenced: peripheral blood. The receptor set was obtained from a woman aged 18-30 years with Graves' ophthalmopathy.

This clonotype was detected many times. V and J are TRBV7-2 and TRBJ2-7; D is uncertain. Trimming pared 4 bases from V and 7 bases from J, leaving 17 bases between. Germline V lookup: CDR1 SGHTA, CDR2 FQGNSA. The CDR3 extends over 14 amino acids. Written as DNA, the CDR3 is TGTGCCAGCAGCTCCCGAGGACCCCGTAGGGAGCAGTACTTC. This translates into CASSSRGPRREQYF.

This clonotype has at least ten counts. The chain couples TRBV25-1 to TRBJ1-1; D gene uncertain. The germline gives CDR1 MGHDK, CDR2 SYGVNS. With 2 bases removed from V and 10 bases from J, the gap between germline ends came to 8 bases. This CDR3 is built from 11 residues. The CDR3, as DNA: TGTGCCAGCAGTGAAGGTGTTCTAGCTTTCTTT. It is translated as CASSEGVLAFF.

This clonotype was seen repeatedly, ten times or more. V usage is TRBV19 and J usage is TRBJ1-2; the match to TRBD1 covers 8 bases. Germline trimming cut 7 bases from V and 4 bases from J; bases unmatched to any gene: 5. There are 13 residues in the CDR3. Germline V gene data show CDR1 as LNHDA and CDR2 as SQIVND (reference sequence). For the CDR3, the DNA is TGTGCCAGTAAGAGGACAGGGCCCTATGGCTACACCTTC. Translated, it gives CASKRTGPYGYTF.

This clonotype was counted at least ten times. J is TRBJ2-2 and V is TRBV6-2 or TRBV6-3; the D call may be TRBD1 or TRBD2 (6 bases each). This CDR3 has 15 amino acids. V was clipped by 2 bases and J by 6 bases, with 13 bases between them. Germline CDR1 MNHEY, CDR2 SVGEGT. The DNA of the CDR3 is TGTGCCAGCAGTTACGACCGGGGGCCGCCCGGGGAGCTGTTTTTT. Amino acid sequence: CASSYDRGPPGELFF.

This clonotype has only a few counts. This chain links TRBV6-1 with TRBJ1-2, with no clear D. Germline V lookup: CDR1 MNHNS, CDR2 SASEGT. Between the trimmed V and J ends, which lost 2 bases and 7 bases, there was a span of 11 bases. This CDR3 region has 13 residues. The CDR3 spells CASSENAVVGYTF. The DNA for the CDR3 is TGTGCCAGCAGTGAAAATGCGGTTGTTGGCTACACCTTC.

This chain connects TRBV28 to TRBJ1-2; unclear D gene. The V and J ends lost 2 bases and 10 bases respectively, with 17 bases between them. The germline gives CDR1 MDHEN, CDR2 SYDVKM. The CDR3 is made up of 14 amino acids. The CDR3 region is CASSLKGAYYFYTF. CDR3 sequence (DNA): TGTGCCAGCAGTTTAAAGGGTGCCTACTATTTCTACACCTTC.

There are many counts of this clonotype. The genes are TRBV6-1 and TRBJ2-2; TRBD1 matches 10 bases. Germline V gene data show CDR1 as MNHNS and CDR2 as SASEGT. This CDR3 region has 16 residues. V lost 5 bases to trimming and J lost 6 bases; unmatched junction nucleotides: 9. The CDR3 DNA reads as TGTGCCAGCAGTCCCGGGACAGGGGAGTATGCCGGGGAGCTGTTTTTT. Translated: CASSPGTGEYAGELFF.

The table lists this clonotype with many counts. This chain uses TRBV6-2 or TRBV6-3 with TRBJ1-1; D is possibly TRBD1 (6 bases). The V gene's germline CDR1 is MNHEY and CDR2 SVGEGT. Trimming cost V 2 bases and J 0 bases, with 10 bases left between them. This CDR3 has 15 residues. CDR3 loop: CASSYGTLMNTEAFF. The CDR3 nucleotides are TGTGCCAGCAGTTACGGGACACTTATGAACACTGAAGCTTTCTTT.

This clonotype has a count of ten or more. V and J are TRBV7-9 and TRBJ1-5; D remains unclear. With 4 bases removed from V and 4 bases from J, the gap between germline ends came to 5 bases. The CDR3 spans 12 residues. Per germline, CDR1 SEHNR and CDR2 FQNEAQ (reference sequence). The CDR3 reads CASSSFNQPQHF. The CDR3 nucleotides are TGTGCCAGCAGCTCCTTTAATCAGCCCCAGCATTTT.

Only a few counts were recorded for this clonotype. The chain couples TRBV5-1 to TRBJ1-3; D unresolved. V lost 4 bases, J lost 0 bases, and 11 bases lay in between. CDR1 is SGHRS and CDR2 is YFSETQ in the germline V gene. The CDR3 spans 15 residues. The CDR3 is CASSTSSSSGNTIYF. In DNA form, the CDR3 reads TGCGCCAGCAGCACTAGTTCAAGCTCTGGAAACACCATATATTTT. The full variable domain, in which reference TRBV5-1 and TRBJ1-3 provide the parts outside the CDR3, is KAGVTQTPRYLIKTRGQQVTLSCSPISGHRSVSWYQQTPGQGLQFLFEYFSETQRNKGNFPGRFSGRQFSNSRSEMNVSTLELGDSALYLCASSTSSSSGNTIYFGEGSWLTVV.

This clonotype was detected many times. The chain recombines TRBV6-1 with TRBJ1-6; 8 bases align to TRBD1. This CDR3 contains 14 residues. CDR1 is MNHNS and CDR2 is SASEGT in the germline V gene. J lost 15 bases, V lost 6 bases, and 13 bases had no gene match. Here the CDR3 DNA reads TGTGCCAGCAGCGAATCTCGACAGGGGATGGTCCTCCACTTT. Translated: CASSESRQGMVLHF.

This clonotype was seen only a few times. The CDR3 nucleotides are TGTGCCAGCTCCCCCACCCGACCGAGGCAGCGAGACGAGCAGTACTTC. It translates to CASSPTRPRQRDEQYF. The chain employs TRBV3-1 and TRBJ2-7, with unresolved D. Germline CDR1 is LGHDT and CDR2 is YNNKEL (reference sequence). V gave up 8 bases and J gave up 5 bases, with 25 bases separating them. The CDR3 has 16 residues.

Ten or more counts support this clonotype. V is TRBV2 and J is TRBJ2-7, with unresolved D. Trimming shortened V by 3 bases and J by 3 bases, and 9 bases separated the two germline ends. Germline lookup yields CDR1 SNHLY and CDR2 FYNNEI. The CDR3 extends over 13 amino acids. Here the CDR3 reads CASSDSGNYEQYF. CDR3 DNA: TGTGCCAGCAGTGACTCGGGCAACTACGAGCAGTACTTC.

V gene TRBV2 combines with J gene TRBJ2-2, with unresolved D. Germline CDR1 is SNHLY and CDR2 is FYNNEI. The CDR3 extends over 14 amino acids. The ends were cut back, 2 bases at V and 6 bases at J, with 10 bases in the middle. The CDR3 region is CASSEIYSPGELFF. CDR3 bases: TGTGCCAGCAGTGAAATTTACAGCCCCGGGGAGCTGTTTTTT. Supplemented by reference TRBV2 and TRBJ2-2, the full variable domain reads EPEVTQTPSHQVTQMGQEVILRCVPISNHLYFYWYRQILGQKVEFLVSFYNNEISEKSEIFDDQFSVERPDGSNFTLKIRSTKLEDSAMYFCASSEIYSPGELFFGEGSRLTVL.

This clonotype has a count of ten or more. The V gene is TRBV7-2, the J gene TRBJ2-2, with D possibly matching TRBD1 (6 bases). The V end was cut by 5 bases, the J end by 4 bases, with 14 bases between. This CDR3 contains 15 residues. CDR1 and CDR2 (germline): SGHTA, FQGNSA. The CDR3 reads CASSPATGSTGELFF. Here the CDR3 DNA reads TGTGCCAGCAGCCCTGCGACAGGTTCCACCGGGGAGCTGTTTTTT.

This clonotype was found many times. Here the CDR3 reads CASSPQGTITPYEQYF. CDR3 in DNA: TGTGCCAGCAGCCCGCAGGGAACAATTACTCCCTACGAGCAGTACTTC. The chain couples TRBV11-2 to TRBJ2-7, with a possible D match to TRBD1 (5 bases). V was trimmed by 5 bases and J by 2 bases, leaving 19 bases between them. The CDR3 contains 16 residues. Germline V lookup: CDR1 SGHAT, CDR2 FQNNGV. Variable domain in full (rest from reference TRBV11-2 and TRBJ2-7): EAGVAQSPRYKIIEKRQSVAFWCNPISGHATLYWYQQILGQGPKLLIQFQNNGVVDDSQLPKDRFSAERLKGVDSTLKIQPAKLEDSAVYLCASSPQGTITPYEQYFGPGTRLTVT.

The table lists this clonotype with many counts. This rearrangement joins TRBV2 to TRBJ1-5; D possibly corresponds to TRBD1 (6 bases). The CDR3 covers 16 residues. Germline CDR1 is SNHLY and CDR2 is FYNNEI. V was trimmed by 7 bases and J by 3 bases, leaving 19 bases between them. The CDR3 region has the DNA TGTGCCAGCACTTCCCAACCCGGACAGATCAATCAGCCCCAGCATTTT. This gives the protein CASTSQPGQINQPQHF.

This clonotype was counted at least ten times. The rearrangement uses TRBV5-1 and TRBJ2-7, with TRBD1 matching 9 bases. V dropped 3 bases and J dropped 5; count of bases not matched to a gene: 6. Germline V gene sequence: CDR1 SGHRS, CDR2 YFSETQ. CDR3 length: 14 residues. This chain's CDR3 is CASSSEGQGNEQYF. DNA of the CDR3: TGCGCCAGCAGCTCCGAGGGACAGGGAAACGAGCAGTACTTC.

In this sample, this clonotype turned up many times. This rearrangement joins TRBV6-1 to TRBJ2-7; D unresolved. V shed 4 bases and J shed 3 bases, with 10 bases lying between them. Germline values: CDR1 MNHNS, CDR2 SASEGT. The CDR3 runs 13 residues. DNA of the CDR3: TGTGCCAGCAGTGCCGGTCTCAGCTACGAGCAGTACTTC. It specifies CASSAGLSYEQYF.

This clonotype has a handful of counts. The chain carries TRBV20-1 and TRBJ1-1; TRBD1 is a possible D gene (5 bases). Germline loops: CDR1 DFQATT, CDR2 SNEGSKA (reference sequence). The V and J ends lost 0 bases and 4 bases respectively, with 15 bases between them. This CDR3 has 15 residues. CDR3 in amino acids: CSARDGGVGGTEAFF. As DNA, the CDR3 is TGCAGTGCTAGAGATGGGGGGGTGGGTGGCACTGAAGCTTTCTTT.

In this sample, this clonotype turned up many times. The chain combines TRBV14 with TRBJ1-1; tentatively, D is TRBD1 (5 bases). The CDR3 is 16 residues long. Per the germline V gene, CDR1 is SGHDN and CDR2 is FVKESK. Trimming shortened V by 1 base and J by 7 bases, and 19 bases separated the two germline ends. CDR3 sequence (DNA): TGTGCCAGCAGCCAAGCCGCATGGGGCAGGGAGCTTGAAGCTTTCTTT. This codes for CASSQAAWGRELEAFF. The entire variable domain, with the rest obtained from reference TRBV14 and TRBJ1-1, is as follows: EAGVTQFPSHSVIEKGQTVTLRCDPISGHDNLYWYRRVMGKEIKFLLHFVKESKQDESGMPNNRFLAERTGGTYSTLKVQPAELEDSGVYFCASSQAAWGRELEAFFGQGTRLTVV.

This clonotype was found many times. The chain carries TRBV6-1 and TRBJ1-5, with D perhaps TRBD1 (6 bases). CDR1 is MNHNS and CDR2 is SASEGT in the germline V gene. The CDR3 consists of 14 residues. V lost 6 bases to trimming and J lost 7 bases, with 16 bases between them. CDR3 protein: CASRPTGTGQPQHF. CDR3 sequence (DNA): TGTGCCAGCAGACCCACAGGGACCGGCCAGCCCCAGCATTTT.

Ten or more counts support this clonotype. This sequence joins TRBV4-1 and TRBJ2-7; TRBD1 is a possible D gene (5 bases). The germline gives CDR1 MGHRA, CDR2 YSYEKL. This CDR3 is built from 13 residues. Trimming removed 2 bases from V and 5 bases from J, with 10 bases in between. CDR3 bases: TGCGCCAGCAGCCAAAGGGAAGGGGACGAGCAGTACTTC. Translating it yields CASSQREGDEQYF.

This clonotype was counted ten times or more. CDR3 DNA: TGTGCCAGCAGCCAAAGGGCAGGGTGCAGGCAGCCCCAGCATTTT. The encoded protein is CASSQRAGCRQPQHF. V usage is TRBV7-2 and J usage is TRBJ1-5, with D perhaps TRBD1 (5 bases). In germline, CDR1 is SGHTA, CDR2 FQGNSA. The V end was cut by 5 bases, the J end by 7 bases, with 18 bases between. This CDR3 is built from 15 residues.

There are many counts of this clonotype. V and J are TRBV12-5 and TRBJ2-7; tentatively, D is TRBD2 (6 bases). This CDR3 spans 15 amino acids. Trimming removed 6 bases at V and 4 bases at J, with 19 bases between. From germline, CDR1 is LGHNT and CDR2 FRNRAP. CDR3 sequence reads: CASGGSGDGFYEQYF. The CDR3 coding sequence is TGTGCTAGTGGGGGCTCGGGAGATGGTTTTTACGAGCAGTACTTC.

In its sample, this clonotype was seen many times. CDR3 region: CASSSPAGGRITEAFF. DNA of the CDR3: TGTGCCAGCAGTTCACCAGCCGGGGGGCGGATCACTGAAGCTTTCTTT. The genes are TRBV12-3 or TRBV12-4 and TRBJ1-1; a weak D match, TRBD1 (6 bases). The CDR3 has 16 amino acids. V was cut by 4 bases and J by 4 bases, with 19 bases left in between.

Many counts were recorded for this clonotype. The CDR3: CASSSYPYEQYF. CDR3 coding DNA: TGTGCCAGCAGTTCCTACCCCTACGAGCAGTACTTC. V gene TRBV27 combines with J gene TRBJ2-7; the D is unclear. Per germline, CDR1 MNHEY and CDR2 SMNVEV (reference sequence). The CDR3 consists of 12 residues. Trimming shortened V by 4 bases and J by 2 bases, and 6 bases separated the two germline ends.

This clonotype showed up many times. V and J are TRBV28 and TRBJ2-7, with TRBD1 matching 8 bases. The germline V gene encodes CDR1 MDHEN and CDR2 SYDVKM. Trimming took 4 bases from V and 2 from J; bases not matched to a gene: 13. The CDR3 has 17 amino acids. This chain's CDR3 is CASSSPLKTGAAYEQYF. CDR3 in DNA: TGTGCCAGCAGTTCCCCCCTCAAGACAGGGGCTGCCTACGAGCAGTACTTC.

CDR3 DNA: TGTGCCATCAGTGAATCCCCAGGGGGTCGCCGCTCCTACGAGCAGTACTTC. Translation gives CAISESPGGRRSYEQYF. V is TRBV10-3 and J is TRBJ2-7, with 7 bases identical to TRBD1. Germline V gene data show CDR1 as ENHRY and CDR2 as SYGVKD. The length of the CDR3 is 17 residues. V lost 3 bases and J lost 0; bases outside the gene matches: 11.